Sequencing of this TCR beta chain was carried out in a study of cytomegalovirus exposure and HLA in healthy donors (TCRdb year 2017). Background on the whole study: An earlier analysis of 587 of the donors reported approximately 300 Gb of sequence data and around 110 million unique TCR beta sequences obtained from about 179 million T cells. The aim of the study was to test whether cataloging public T cell receptors could identify signatures of past pathogen exposure. Genome-wide SNP genotypes for about 55% of the roughly 670 donors were used in a later genetic analysis, which treated that subset as a discovery cohort. The T cell repertoires of around 670 subjects were profiled by immunosequencing and related to cytomegalovirus serostatus. Every repertoire in the discovery cohort had been generated on one and the same sequencing platform. About 320 gigabases of sequencing data and tens of millions of unique TCR sequences were included in an early release covering roughly 700 HLA-typed donors. Alongside the repertoire data, information on donor age, sex, ethnicity and CMV serostatus was compiled. An earlier analysis of approximately 640 of the donors applied high-throughput TCR beta sequencing to assess whether each TCR beta V gene segment acted as functional or pseudogenic. Among around 400 genotyped donors of the cohort, an average of approximately 200,000 unique TCR beta nucleotide sequences was sequenced per donor, of which about 18% were non-productive. In the later analysis, no new phenotypic data were used to find candidate immune exposures; instead, reliance was placed on TCR beta sequences and their occurrence across donors. Along with the approximately 600-subject first cohort, a separate validation cohort of over a hundred different subjects was used. A later analysis re-analyzed previously published TCR beta repertoires from roughly 630 donors and added high-resolution HLA genotyping to study TCR occurrence patterns. Because of strong linkage in the cohort, four to six DR-DQ haplotypes were treated as single units for association and clustering. HLA typing covered class I and class II loci at four-digit resolution. Of the roughly 400 genotyped donors, about 84% fell in the genetic ancestry cluster associated with self-reported Caucasian donors. Typing coverage differed by locus: A, B, C, DRB1 and DQB1 were typed in roughly 620-640 donors, DQA1 in 522, DPA1 in 600 to 610, and DPB1 in 450 to 480. The study combined high-throughput TCR immunosequencing, statistical association of individual TCRs with disease status, and machine learning to predict cytomegalovirus infection status.

The method was the immunoSEQ multiplex PCR assay. For the multiplex PCR, a mixture combining 60 forward primers for TCR Vbeta segments and 13 reverse primers for TCR Jbeta segments was used. The CDR3 region of rearranged TCR beta genes was amplified from genomic DNA with a multiplex PCR assay. The amplified TCR beta libraries were sequenced on the Illumina HiSeq System as 87-base-pair reads. On the study's bioinformatics: A later analysis counted approximately 74 million unique TCR beta chains across the 666 repertoires, and 9 million to 14 million of these chains were shared by at least two donors. A nearest-neighbor algorithm error-corrected the raw reads and collapsed the reads into unique sequences, merging closely related sequences to remove PCR and sequencing errors. V, D and J gene segments were assigned by aligning CDR3 sequences to IMGT reference sequences. For a sequence to be retained, a match of at least six nucleotides to both a V gene segment and a J gene segment was required. A rearrangement counted as productive if the CDR3 had no stop codons and remained in frame with V and J, and every other rearrangement counted as non-productive. CDR3 was defined by IMGT convention, running from the second conserved V-encoded cysteine to the conserved J-encoded phenylalanine. In an earlier analysis of around 570 of the donors, sequences lacking an unambiguous match to a single V gene segment were excluded. In an earlier analysis of more than 500 of the donors, a V segment was called functional when productive rearrangements were above 56.7%, and segregating when the standard deviation between donors exceeded 5%. A statistical classification framework was built for diagnosing cytomegalovirus status from the catalog of TCR beta chain sequences. A later analysis assigned V and J genes by comparing TCR nucleotide sequences with IMGT/GENE-DB human TR gene sequences. Using the TCRdist pipeline, a later analysis assigned CDR3 sequences along with most-parsimonious VDJ recombination scenarios. In a later analysis, each TCR beta chain was defined by its CDR3 amino acid sequence together with its V-gene family, and reads without a unique V-gene family were excluded. To address suspected cross-contamination and a sequencing artifact, a later analysis removed 450 to 700 highly shared, low-generation-probability nucleotide sequences. A later analysis calculated a clonal expansion index for each public chain from normalized within-repertoire ranks of inferred template counts. In a later analysis, generation probabilities were computed using a VDJ recombination model fitted to out-of-frame rearrangements, and the results were checked against IGoR. Hypergeometric tests were used in a later analysis to score TCR-TCR, TCR-HLA and TCR-CMV co-occurrence, with a repertoire-size bias correction applied to the TCR pairs. A later analysis estimated false discovery rates by permuting HLA or CMV assignments 20 times. In a later analysis, co-occurring TCRs were grouped using DBSCAN, and TCRdist sequence similarity was added for clustering within HLA-allele-positive subsets. Repertoires with fewer than 30,000 or more than 120,000 public chains were left out of co-occurrence clustering, as were five repertoires with anomalous nucleotide sharing. TCRdb obtained this table from immuneACCESS and retained in-frame rearrangements with V and J assigned. These tables miss some clones; where compared with another copy, unresolved V genes account for less than half of the shortfall, and the remainder is unexplained. Clonal size and the V and J genes are those of that table, whereas D and trimming came from the DNA. This sample lists around 150,000 clones; around three quarters were detected once. The top ten clones comprise 0.9% to 1.1% of the sample.

From its cysteine to its phenylalanine, the CDR3 spans 13 amino acids. The CDR3 DNA has 39 bases and is translated from base 1. The germline ends are 12 bases apart after V is trimmed by 6 bases and J by 4 bases. According to the germline V gene, CDR1 reads SQVTM and CDR2 reads ANQGSEA. On this clone: Its recognized antigen is unknown. Per-base quality was not reported, and no clone a single base away is much larger than it.

The paper as a whole reports these results and caveats: In a later genetic analysis, a missense DCLRE1C variant was associated with V-gene and J-gene trimming of TCR beta chains, and the association was replicated in an independent cohort. A further reported finding was that TCR beta sequences accurately predicted the HLA-A and HLA-B alleles for most subjects in the first cohort. Several of the top co-occurrence clusters appeared to be linked to parvovirus B19, influenza, CMV and Epstein-Barr virus, according to a later analysis. Because counts were too low, about 15 rarely observed V segments, including chromosome 9 orphons, were left out of the earlier analysis of about 620 of the donors. In this cohort, only TCR beta chains were sequenced, and detectable features were limited by the absence of alpha or paired-chain data. Compared with the 666-donor mean, donors in an Asian-associated ancestry cluster had fewer N-insertions in productive TCRs, according to a later genetic analysis. The classifier was reported to diagnose cytomegalovirus status with high specificity and sensitivity in both the original cohort and the validation cohort. The 87-base-pair reads could not distinguish some IMGT-functional V segments, including TRBV6-2 and TRBV6-3, so those segments were excluded. It was suggested by the authors that the approach could potentially be generalized to other disease states and immunological phenotypes. Most CMV-associated TCR beta chains appeared to be HLA-restricted in a later analysis, and the HLA associations seemed to be driven largely by CMV exposure. According to a later analysis, TCR association rates differed among HLA loci, with DRB1 alleles showing the most associated TCRs and HLA-C alleles showing the fewest. Sequencing depth was assumed to be roughly uniform across donors in the presence/absence analyses, though that assumption may not hold. Because some donors lacked HLA typing at each locus, the association tests relied only on the typed subset. Across donors, most TCR sequences were observed very rarely, whereas some public TCRs were present in many individuals. In a later analysis, HLA-associated TCR beta chains were found to be more clonally expanded and to have lower generation probabilities than equally common non-associated chains. Correlated functional status among segregating V segments might reflect linkage disequilibrium, but an unknown experimental factor could not be ruled out. A cluster of highly shared sequence variants was judged likely to be a technical artifact of the sequencing pipeline. Assigning TCR associations to individual alleles was difficult when HLA alleles, especially DR and DQ, strongly co-occurred. At a false discovery rate of 0.05, a later analysis linked 16,951 TCR beta sequences to specific HLA alleles. The only immune exposure information available for the cohort was CMV serostatus. In the study, some 180 TCR beta chains were listed as associated with cytomegalovirus. Broadly in line with IMGT annotations, most TCR beta V segments showed up in productive rearrangements about 90% or about 30% of the time in an earlier analysis of several hundred of the donors. In vitro tests confirmed that a few of the cytomegalovirus-associated TCR beta chains recognize cytomegalovirus antigens.

The cohort was made up of roughly 670 healthy bone marrow donors. Cohort members were all nominally healthy when sampled, although unrecorded immune exposures were likely present. The donor was CMV seronegative and was included in the group of approximately 350 seronegative cohort members. Every donor gave a peripheral blood sample, and the peripheral blood mononuclear cells from that sample were used for TCR beta sequencing. The Qiagen DNeasy Blood Extraction Kit was used to extract genomic DNA from the blood cell samples. The sample taken for sequencing was PBMCs. The clonotype originates from a woman aged 40 to 49 in good health and CMV-seronegative. The sequence joins TRBV29-1 to TRBJ1-4; TRBD1 might be the D gene, on 6 matching bases. The CDR3 reads as follows: CSVNREVNEKLFF. The nucleotides read TGCAGCGTGAACAGGGAAGTTAATGAAAAACTGTTTTTT.